This TCR beta chain was documented in a study of T cells after yellow fever vaccination. Across the study: Those fractions that held only low numbers of cells were prepared using the SMART-Seq v4 Ultra Low Input RNA kit. Findings and limits, study-wide: Weaker in magnitude, the secondary response showed a faster peak on day 5 versus 15. Clones from primary vaccination mostly reappeared after the booster (approximately 96% CD4, approximately 86% CD8).

The CDR3 has 15 amino acids. Unmatched junction bases numbered 8, after V lost 4 bases and J lost 6 bases. CDR1 and CDR2 (germline): SGHDN, FVKESK. This clonotype was detected a few times. Its antigen remains unidentified. In making TCR cDNA, 5'RACE template switching added a universal primer site and UMIs to it. MiXCR, run by TCRdb on the 5' RACE reads, gives a single entry per CDR3 protein. The sample lists hundreds of thousands of distinct CDR3 sequences, about 3.5% seen once, with around 22% in the top ten. The chain has TRBV14 and TRBJ2-1; 8 nucleotides align to TRBD1. This clonotype originated in a man aged 18 to 35 who received the YFV17D yellow fever vaccine. The source was PBMCs, collected on the day of the yellow fever booster vaccination. Here the CDR3 reads CASSPGQGSGNEQFF. The CDR3 nucleotides read TGTGCCAGCAGCCCTGGACAGGGTTCGGGCAATGAGCAGTTCTTC.